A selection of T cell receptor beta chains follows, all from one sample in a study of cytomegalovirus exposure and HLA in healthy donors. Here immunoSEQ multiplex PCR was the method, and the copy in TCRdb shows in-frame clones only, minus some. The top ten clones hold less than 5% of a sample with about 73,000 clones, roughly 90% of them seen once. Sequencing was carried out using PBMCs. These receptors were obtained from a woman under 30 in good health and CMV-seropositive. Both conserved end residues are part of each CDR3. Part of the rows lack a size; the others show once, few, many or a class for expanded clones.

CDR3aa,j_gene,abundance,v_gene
CASSFAQGEYSNQPQHF,TRBJ1-5,-,TRBV28
CASSLTDTQYF,TRBJ2-3,-,TRBV5-4
CASTRGLQETQYF,TRBJ2-5,-,TRBV5-1
CASSSRQGRTGELFF,TRBJ2-2,-,TRBV11-2
CASSNDRELYF,TRBJ2-7,-,TRBV6-6
CATSENNNSPLHF,TRBJ1-6,-,TRBV7-6
CASSHRDQIGQGVDGYTF,TRBJ1-2,-,TRBV5-5
CASSEFIETQYF,TRBJ2-5,once,TRBV10-1
CASSLGQGRPPLHF,TRBJ1-6,-,TRBV7-2
CASSPSRLAGYTDTQYF,TRBJ2-3,-,TRBV6-4
CASSATDFSGNTIYF,TRBJ1-3,-,TRBV9
CASSPPMGDEQFF,TRBJ2-1,few,TRBV18
CASSASGSTDTQYF,TRBJ2-3,-,TRBV6-4
CASSLFLGGGETQYF,TRBJ2-5,-,TRBV2
CASSSQGFPGNTIYF,TRBJ1-3,-,TRBV5-8
CASSSRGTDTDTQYF,TRBJ2-3,-,TRBV6-5
CAWNQDSSGPQYF,TRBJ2-5,-,TRBV30
CSSTQDRGGEAFF,TRBJ1-1,-,TRBV29-1
CASSPGTSVGNQPQHF,TRBJ1-5,once,TRBV19
CASRPVGGAGRTEQFF,TRBJ2-1,-,TRBV7-2
CASSPGYEQYF,TRBJ2-7,-,TRBV5-8
CASHPRDRVTLETQYF,TRBJ2-5,-,TRBV19
CASSQSFAGHQETQYF,TRBJ2-5,-,TRBV4-1
CASSYGRGLNTEAFF,TRBJ1-1,-,TRBV6-6
CASSSVRDRGANYGYTF,TRBJ1-2,-,TRBV11-2
CATSRDTQAGQPQHF,TRBJ1-5,-,TRBV15
CASSLVLTSPYF,TRBJ2-5,-,TRBV5-8
CAWSVRQGGHYGYTF,TRBJ1-2,-,TRBV30
CASSPIGTGGYGYTF,TRBJ1-2,-,TRBV27
CASSDQDTGELFF,TRBJ2-2,-,TRBV6-4
CASSLSTGKTYEQYF,TRBJ2-7,-,TRBV11-2
CASSRSGAYEQYF,TRBJ2-7,few,TRBV28
CASREALMNTEAFF,TRBJ1-1,-,TRBV6-1
CASSEPWGTGTSPLSYNEQFF,TRBJ2-1,-,TRBV2
CASSLASGRTSPWETQYF,TRBJ2-5,-,TRBV28
CASSLTGTYEQYF,TRBJ2-7,-,TRBV11-3
CASSTRIMSGNTIYF,TRBJ1-3,-,TRBV19
CATRTTTGNQPQHF,TRBJ1-5,-,TRBV15
CASSEIESYNEQFF,TRBJ2-1,-,TRBV2
CASSLGSSGGIETQYF,TRBJ2-5,few,TRBV7-2
CASSETGPYGYTF,TRBJ1-2,-,TRBV2
CASTPFSPGLAGGTYNEQFF,TRBJ2-1,-,TRBV19